The 2 T cell receptor beta chains below come from one sample, sequenced in a study of identical twins. TCRdb called the 5' RACE reads again in MiXCR, with one record for every CDR3 protein. Here the sample spans about 240,000 distinct CDR3 sequences, 8% to 11% being singletons. What was sequenced was memory T cells sorted from blood. These receptors all stem from a man in his fifties or sixties in good health.

The chain recombines TRBV20-1 with TRBJ1-5; the D gene is possibly TRBD1 (6 bases). CDR3 length: 13 amino acids. Per the germline V gene, CDR1 is DFQATT and CDR2 is SNEGSKA (reference sequence). Trimming took 4 bases from V and 4 from J, leaving 11 bases between them. CDR3 amino acids: CSAIVRGNQPQHF. The CDR3 DNA reads as TGCAGTGCTATTGTAAGGGGGAATCAGCCCCAGCATTTT.

This clonotype was detected many times. The chain is built from TRBV20-1 and TRBJ1-5; 8 nucleotides align to TRBD1. V gave up 6 bases and J gave up 3 bases; unmatched junction bases: 7. Germline V gene lookup returns CDR1 DFQATT and CDR2 SNEGSKA (reference sequence). This CDR3 contains 14 residues. In nucleotides, the CDR3 is TGCAGTGCCAACCACAGGGGGGCCAATCAGCCCCAGCATTTT. Protein: CSANHRGANQPQHF.